This section outlines one T cell receptor beta chain sequence together with its context. These data belong to a study of blood T cell repertoires in COVID-19. The ends lost 1 base at V and 1 base at J; junction bases unmatched: 4. This CDR3 has 15 amino acids. Germline V gene lookup returns CDR1 SGHRS and CDR2 YFSETQ. Profiling relied on immunoSEQ multiplex PCR, and the TCRdb table lists in-frame clones only, not all of them. The table shows more than 300,000 clones, with around 82% occurring only once. The V and J genes are TRBV5-1 and TRBJ1-1, with 7 bases matching TRBD1. The sequence was collected from a woman in her forties or fifties with acute or convalescent COVID-19. Material: peripheral blood. CDR3 protein: CASSLSGTENTEAFF. DNA for the CDR3: TGCGCCAGCAGCTTGTCAGGGACAGAGAACACTGAAGCTTTCTTT. The whole variable domain, filled in from reference TRBV5-1 and TRBJ1-1, reads KAGVTQTPRYLIKTRGQQVTLSCSPISGHRSVSWYQQTPGQGLQFLFEYFSETQRNKGNFPGRFSGRQFSNSRSEMNVSTLELGDSALYLCASSLSGTENTEAFFGQGTRLTVV.